This T cell receptor (beta chain) originates from a study of CD8 T cells in ankylosing spondylitis. Study-wide points: In ankylosing spondylitis blood, a motif of about 8 highly homologous TCR beta variants appeared characteristic.

Via MiXCR, TCRdb re-called the 5' RACE reads, giving one row per CDR3 protein. The sample has around 770,000 distinct CDR3 sequences; roughly 19% are singletons. Only a few counts were recorded for this clonotype. Antigen unknown. This TCR was recovered from a male donor with ankylosing spondylitis. The sample consisted of blood, either unsorted or a sorted T cell fraction (not recorded which).

The CDR3 bases are TGCGCCAGCAGCTTGGGACTAGCGGTATCCACCGGGGAGCTGTTTTTT. It encodes CASSLGLAVSTGELFF. The chain has TRBV5-1 and TRBJ2-2; 9 nucleotides line up with TRBD2. V trimming: 0 bases; J trimming: 4 bases; junction bases outside the gene matches: 4. CDR3 length: 16 amino acids. Germline lookup yields CDR1 SGHRS and CDR2 YFSETQ. Full variable domain (missing parts from reference TRBV5-1 and TRBJ2-2): KAGVTQTPRYLIKTRGQQVTLSCSPISGHRSVSWYQQTPGQGLQFLFEYFSETQRNKGNFPGRFSGRQFSNSRSEMNVSTLELGDSALYLCASSLGLAVSTGELFFGEGSRLTVL.